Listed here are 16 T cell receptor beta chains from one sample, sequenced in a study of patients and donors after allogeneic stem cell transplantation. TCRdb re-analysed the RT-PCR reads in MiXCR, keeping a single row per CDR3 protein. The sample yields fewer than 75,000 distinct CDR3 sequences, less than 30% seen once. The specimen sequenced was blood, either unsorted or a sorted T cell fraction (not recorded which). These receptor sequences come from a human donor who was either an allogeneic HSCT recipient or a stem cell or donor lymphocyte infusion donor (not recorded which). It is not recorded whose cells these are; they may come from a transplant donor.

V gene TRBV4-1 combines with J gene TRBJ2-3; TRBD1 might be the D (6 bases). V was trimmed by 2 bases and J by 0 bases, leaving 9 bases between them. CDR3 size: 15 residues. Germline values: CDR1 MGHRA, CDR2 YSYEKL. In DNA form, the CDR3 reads TGCGCCAGCAGCCAACTTGGACAGAGCACAGATACGCAGTATTTT. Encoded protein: CASSQLGQSTDTQYF.

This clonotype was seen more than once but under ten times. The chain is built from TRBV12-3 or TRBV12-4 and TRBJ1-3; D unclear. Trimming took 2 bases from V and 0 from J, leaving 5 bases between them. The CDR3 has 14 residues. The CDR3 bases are TGTGCCAGCAGTTTACTCCTCTCTGGAAACACCATATATTTT. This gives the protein CASSLLLSGNTIYF.

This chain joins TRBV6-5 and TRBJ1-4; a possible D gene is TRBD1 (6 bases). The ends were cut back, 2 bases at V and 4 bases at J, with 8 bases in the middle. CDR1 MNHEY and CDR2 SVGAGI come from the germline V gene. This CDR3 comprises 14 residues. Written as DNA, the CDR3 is TGTGCCAGCAGTTACGGACAGCGTAATGAAAAACTGTTTTTT. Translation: CASSYGQRNEKLFF.

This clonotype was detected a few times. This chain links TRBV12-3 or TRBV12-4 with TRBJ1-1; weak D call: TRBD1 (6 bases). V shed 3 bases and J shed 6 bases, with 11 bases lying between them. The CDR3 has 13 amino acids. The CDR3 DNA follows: TGTGCCAGCAGTTTGCCAGGGGACGCTGAAGCTTTCTTT. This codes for CASSLPGDAEAFF.

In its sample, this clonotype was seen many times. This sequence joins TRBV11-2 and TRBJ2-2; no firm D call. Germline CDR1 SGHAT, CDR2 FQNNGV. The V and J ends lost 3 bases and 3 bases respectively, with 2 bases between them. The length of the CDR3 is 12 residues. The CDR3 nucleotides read TGTGCCAGCAGCTTGGACACCGGGGAGCTGTTTTTT. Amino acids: CASSLDTGELFF.

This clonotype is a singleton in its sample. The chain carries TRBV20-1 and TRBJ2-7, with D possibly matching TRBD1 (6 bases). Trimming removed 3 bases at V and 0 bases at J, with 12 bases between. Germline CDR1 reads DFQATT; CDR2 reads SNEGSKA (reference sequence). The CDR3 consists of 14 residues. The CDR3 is CSASNRVYSYEQYF. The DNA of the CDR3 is TGCAGTGCTAGTAACAGGGTCTACTCCTACGAGCAGTACTTC.

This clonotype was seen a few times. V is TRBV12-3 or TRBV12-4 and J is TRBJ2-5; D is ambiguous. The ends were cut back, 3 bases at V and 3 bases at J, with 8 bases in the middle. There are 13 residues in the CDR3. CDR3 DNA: TGTGCCAGCAGTTTCTGGGGTGAAGAGACCCAGTACTTC. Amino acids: CASSFWGEETQYF.

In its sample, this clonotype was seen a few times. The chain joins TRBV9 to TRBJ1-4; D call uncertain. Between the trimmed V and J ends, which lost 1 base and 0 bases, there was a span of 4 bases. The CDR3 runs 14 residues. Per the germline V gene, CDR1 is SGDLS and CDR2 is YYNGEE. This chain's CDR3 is CASSVYPTNEKLFF. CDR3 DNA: TGTGCCAGCAGCGTATATCCAACTAATGAAAAACTGTTTTTT.

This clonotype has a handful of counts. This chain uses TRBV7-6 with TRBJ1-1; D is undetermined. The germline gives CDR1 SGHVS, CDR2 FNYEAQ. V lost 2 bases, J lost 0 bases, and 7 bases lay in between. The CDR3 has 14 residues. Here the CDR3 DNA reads TGTGCCAGCAGCTTATCCCCCATGAACACTGAAGCTTTCTTT. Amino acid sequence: CASSLSPMNTEAFF.

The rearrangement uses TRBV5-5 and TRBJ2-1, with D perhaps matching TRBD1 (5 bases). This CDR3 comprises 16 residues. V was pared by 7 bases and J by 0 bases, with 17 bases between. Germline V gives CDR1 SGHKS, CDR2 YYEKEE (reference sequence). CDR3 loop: CASGEATVSSYNEQFF. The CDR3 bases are TGTGCCAGCGGGGAAGCGACAGTGAGCTCCTACAATGAGCAGTTCTTC.

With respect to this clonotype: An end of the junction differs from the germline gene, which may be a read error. This CDR3 is CASSYNEASGANVLTF. As DNA, the CDR3 is TGTGCCAGCAGTTACAACGAGGCCTCTGGGGCCAACGTCCTGACTTTT. The J gene is TRBJ2-6, the V gene TRBV6-5; maybe TRBD1 (5 bases). Germline CDR1 is MNHEY and CDR2 is SVGAGI. CDR3 length: 16 residues.

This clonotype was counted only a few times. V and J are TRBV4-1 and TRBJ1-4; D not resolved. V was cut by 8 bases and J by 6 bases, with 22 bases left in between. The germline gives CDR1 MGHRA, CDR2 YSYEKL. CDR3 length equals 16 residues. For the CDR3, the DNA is TGCGCCAGCGCGGCAGCCCACCGGGGTTTGGATGAAAAACTGTTTTTT. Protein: CASAAAHRGLDEKLFF.

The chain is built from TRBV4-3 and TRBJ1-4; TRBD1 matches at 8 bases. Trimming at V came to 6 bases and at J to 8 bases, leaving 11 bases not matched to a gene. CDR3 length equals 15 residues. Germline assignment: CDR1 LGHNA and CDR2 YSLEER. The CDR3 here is CASSALTGGEEKLFF. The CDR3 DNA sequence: TGCGCCAGCAGTGCCCTTACAGGGGGTGAGGAAAAACTGTTTTTT.

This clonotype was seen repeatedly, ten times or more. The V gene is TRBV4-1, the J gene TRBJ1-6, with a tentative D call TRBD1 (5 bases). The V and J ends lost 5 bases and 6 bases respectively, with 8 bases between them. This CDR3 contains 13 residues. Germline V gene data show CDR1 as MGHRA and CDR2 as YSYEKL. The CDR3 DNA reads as TGCGCCAGCAGCACGGGACGTAATTCACCCCTCCACTTT. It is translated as CASSTGRNSPLHF.

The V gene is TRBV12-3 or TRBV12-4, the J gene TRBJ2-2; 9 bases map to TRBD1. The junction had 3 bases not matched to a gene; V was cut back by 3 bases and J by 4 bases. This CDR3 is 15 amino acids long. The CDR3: CASSFLTGGTGELFF. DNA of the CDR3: TGTGCCAGCAGTTTCCTGACAGGGGGCACCGGGGAGCTGTTTTTT.

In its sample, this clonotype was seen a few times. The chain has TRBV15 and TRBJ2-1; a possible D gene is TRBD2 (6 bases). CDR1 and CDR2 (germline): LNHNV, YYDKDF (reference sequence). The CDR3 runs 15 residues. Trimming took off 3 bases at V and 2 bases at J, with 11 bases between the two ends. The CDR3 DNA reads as TGTGCCACCAGCAGCGCGCCGGGAGCCTACAATGAGCAGTTCTTC. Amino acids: CATSSAPGAYNEQFF.